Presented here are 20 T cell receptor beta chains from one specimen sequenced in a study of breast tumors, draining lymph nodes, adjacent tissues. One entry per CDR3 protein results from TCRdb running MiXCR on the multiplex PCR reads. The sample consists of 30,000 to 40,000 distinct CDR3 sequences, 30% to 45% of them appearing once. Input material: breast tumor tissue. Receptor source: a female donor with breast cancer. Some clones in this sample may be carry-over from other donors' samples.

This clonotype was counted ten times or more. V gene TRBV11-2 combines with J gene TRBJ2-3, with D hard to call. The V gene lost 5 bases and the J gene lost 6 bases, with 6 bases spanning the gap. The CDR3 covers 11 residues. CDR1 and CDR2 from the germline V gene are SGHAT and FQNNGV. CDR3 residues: CASSPSDTQYF. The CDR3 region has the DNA TGTGCCAGCAGCCCGTCCGATACGCAGTATTTT.

The CDR3 protein is CASSLYGGAAEDPDTQYF. CDR3 DNA: TGTGCCAGCAGCTTATATGGCGGGGCCGCTGAGGATCCAGATACGCAGTATTTT. The chain combines TRBV7-8 with TRBJ2-3; tentatively, D is TRBD2 (6 bases). The CDR3 runs 18 residues. The germline gives CDR1 SGHVS, CDR2 FQNEAQ. Trimming removed 2 bases at V and 4 bases at J, with 22 bases between.

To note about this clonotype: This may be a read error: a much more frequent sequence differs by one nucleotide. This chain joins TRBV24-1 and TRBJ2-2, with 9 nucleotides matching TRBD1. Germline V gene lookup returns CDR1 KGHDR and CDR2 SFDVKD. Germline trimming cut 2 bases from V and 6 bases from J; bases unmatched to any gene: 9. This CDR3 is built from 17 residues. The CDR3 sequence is CATSDWTGDRNAGELFF. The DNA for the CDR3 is TGTGCCACCAGTGATTGGACAGGGGATAGAAACGCCGGGGAGCTGTTTTTT.

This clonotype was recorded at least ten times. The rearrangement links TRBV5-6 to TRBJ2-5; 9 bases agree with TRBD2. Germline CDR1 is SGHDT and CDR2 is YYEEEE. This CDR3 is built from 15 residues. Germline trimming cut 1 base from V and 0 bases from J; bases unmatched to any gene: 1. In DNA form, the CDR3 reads TGTGCCAGCAGCTTGACTAGCGGGTACCAAGAGACCCAGTACTTC. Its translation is CASSLTSGYQETQYF.

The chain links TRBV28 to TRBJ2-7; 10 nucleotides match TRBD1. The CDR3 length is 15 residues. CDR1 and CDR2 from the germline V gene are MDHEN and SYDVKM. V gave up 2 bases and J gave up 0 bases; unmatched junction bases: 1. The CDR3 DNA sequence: TGTGCCAGCAGTTTAGACAGGGGGCTCTCCTACGAGCAGTACTTC. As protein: CASSLDRGLSYEQYF.

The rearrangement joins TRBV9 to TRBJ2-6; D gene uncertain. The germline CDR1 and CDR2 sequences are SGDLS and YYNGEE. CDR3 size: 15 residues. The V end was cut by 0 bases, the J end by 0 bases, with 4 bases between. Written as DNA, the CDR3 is TGTGCCAGCAGCGTAGGAGGCTCTGGGGCCAACGTCCTGACTTTC. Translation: CASSVGGSGANVLTF.

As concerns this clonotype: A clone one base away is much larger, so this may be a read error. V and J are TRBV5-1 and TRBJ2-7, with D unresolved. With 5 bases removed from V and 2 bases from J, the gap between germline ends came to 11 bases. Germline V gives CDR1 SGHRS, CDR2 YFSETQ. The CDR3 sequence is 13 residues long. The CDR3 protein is CASSRSQAYEQYF. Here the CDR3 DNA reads TGCGCCAGCAGTCGATCACAAGCCTACGAGCAGTACTTC.

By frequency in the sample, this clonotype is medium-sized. DNA of the CDR3: TGCAGCGGGTGGACAGGAGGAAGCGGGGAGCTGTTTTTT. This encodes CSGWTGGSGELFF. This chain links TRBV29-1 with TRBJ2-2; 7 bases match TRBD1. In germline, CDR1 is SQVTM, CDR2 ANQGSEA. The CDR3 sequence is 13 residues long. The trim removed 7 bases at V and 7 bases at J, leaving 9 bases unmatched.

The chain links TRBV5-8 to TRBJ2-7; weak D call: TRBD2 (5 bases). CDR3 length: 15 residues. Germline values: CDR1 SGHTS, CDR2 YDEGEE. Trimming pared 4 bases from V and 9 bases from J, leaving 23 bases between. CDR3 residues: CASSPAETRGDLQYF. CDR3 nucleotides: TGTGCCAGCAGCCCGGCCGAGACACGGGGTGATCTGCAGTACTTC.

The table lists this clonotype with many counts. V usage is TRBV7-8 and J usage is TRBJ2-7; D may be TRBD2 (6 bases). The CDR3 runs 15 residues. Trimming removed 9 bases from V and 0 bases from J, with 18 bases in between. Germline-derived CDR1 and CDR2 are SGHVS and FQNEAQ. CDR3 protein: CASTPRDWVSYEQYF. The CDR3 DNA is TGTGCCAGTACCCCCCGGGACTGGGTCTCCTACGAGCAGTACTTC.

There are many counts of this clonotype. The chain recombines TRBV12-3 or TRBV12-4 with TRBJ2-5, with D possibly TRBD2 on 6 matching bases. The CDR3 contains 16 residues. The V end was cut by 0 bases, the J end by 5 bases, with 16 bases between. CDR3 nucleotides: TGTGCCAGCAGTTTAGCGCGGGATAGAGGCACGGAGACCCAGTACTTC. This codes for CASSLARDRGTETQYF.

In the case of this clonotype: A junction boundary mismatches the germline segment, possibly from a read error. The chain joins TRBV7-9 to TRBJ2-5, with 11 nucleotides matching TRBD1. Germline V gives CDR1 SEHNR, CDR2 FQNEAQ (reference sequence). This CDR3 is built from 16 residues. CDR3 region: CASSQGDRGGQETQYF. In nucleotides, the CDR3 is TGCGCCAGCAGCCAAGGGGACAGGGGGGGCCAAGAGACCCAGTACTTC.

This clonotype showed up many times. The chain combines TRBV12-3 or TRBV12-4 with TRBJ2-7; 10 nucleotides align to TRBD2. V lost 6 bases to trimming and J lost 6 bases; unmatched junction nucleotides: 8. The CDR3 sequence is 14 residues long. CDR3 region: CASRYLAGAPEQYF. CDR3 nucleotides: TGTGCCAGCAGATATCTAGCGGGGGCACCCGAGCAGTACTTC.

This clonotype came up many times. The CDR3 DNA reads TGCAGCGTCGACAGTGGTGGGGCCAACGTCCTGACTTTC. It is translated as CSVDSGGANVLTF. The chain combines TRBV29-1 with TRBJ2-6, with D maybe TRBD1 (5 bases). V lost 6 bases and J 3 bases, leaving 9 bases between the germline ends. This CDR3 region has 13 residues. Looked up from germline, CDR1 is SQVTM and CDR2 is ANQGSEA.

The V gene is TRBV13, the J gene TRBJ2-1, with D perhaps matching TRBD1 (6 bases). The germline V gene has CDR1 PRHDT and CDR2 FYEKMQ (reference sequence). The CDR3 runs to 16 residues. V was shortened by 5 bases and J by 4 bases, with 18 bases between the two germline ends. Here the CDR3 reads CASSPVQGYTYNEQFF. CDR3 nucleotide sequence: TGTGCCAGCAGCCCAGTACAGGGATATACATACAATGAGCAGTTCTTC.

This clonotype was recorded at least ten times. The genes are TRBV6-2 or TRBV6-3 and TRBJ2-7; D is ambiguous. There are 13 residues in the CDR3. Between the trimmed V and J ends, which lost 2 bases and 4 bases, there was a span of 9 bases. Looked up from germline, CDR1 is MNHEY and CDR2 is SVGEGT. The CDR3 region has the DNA TGTGCCAGCAGTTACCGGCGGCCGTACGAGCAGTACTTC. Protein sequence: CASSYRRPYEQYF.

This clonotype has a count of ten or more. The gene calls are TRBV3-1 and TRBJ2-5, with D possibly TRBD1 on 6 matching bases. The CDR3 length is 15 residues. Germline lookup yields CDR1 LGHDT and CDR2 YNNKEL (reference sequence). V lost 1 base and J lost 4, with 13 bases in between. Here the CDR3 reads CASSQGWGLRETQYF. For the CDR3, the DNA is TGTGCCAGCAGCCAAGGGTGGGGGCTTCGAGAGACCCAGTACTTC.

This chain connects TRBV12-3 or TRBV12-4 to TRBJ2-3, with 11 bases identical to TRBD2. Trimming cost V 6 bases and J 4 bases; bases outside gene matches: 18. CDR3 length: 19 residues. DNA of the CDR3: TGTGCCAGCAGATACGCTACGGGACTAGCGGTCCTTGGGCCAGATACGCAGTATTTT. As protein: CASRYATGLAVLGPDTQYF.

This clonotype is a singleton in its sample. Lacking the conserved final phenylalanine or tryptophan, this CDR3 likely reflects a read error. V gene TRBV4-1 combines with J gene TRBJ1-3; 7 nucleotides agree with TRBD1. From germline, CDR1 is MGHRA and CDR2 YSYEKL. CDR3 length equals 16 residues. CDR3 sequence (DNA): TGCGCCAGCAGCCAAGGGACCGACAGGGCGGGAAGCACCATATATCTT. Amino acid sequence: CASSQGTDRAGSTIYL.

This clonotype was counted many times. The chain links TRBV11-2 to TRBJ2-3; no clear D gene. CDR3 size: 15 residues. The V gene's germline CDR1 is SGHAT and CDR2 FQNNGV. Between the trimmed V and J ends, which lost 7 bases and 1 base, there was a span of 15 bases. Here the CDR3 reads CASTPNRQRTDTQYF. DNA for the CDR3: TGTGCCAGCACCCCAAACCGGCAGCGCACAGATACGCAGTATTTT.